The rows below give T cell receptor beta chains drawn from one sample of a study of blood T cell repertoires in COVID-19. Sequencing was performed with immunoSEQ multiplex PCR; in TCRdb, only in-frame clones are kept and a portion is missing. Altogether about 55,000 clones are present, 75% to 90% being singletons, with the ten largest covering 15% to 20%. Sequenced input: peripheral blood. The origin of the receptors is a human donor in a cohort sampled during active COVID-19. CDR3s include the opening cysteine and the closing phenylalanine or tryptophan. Each record gives: D gene, V gene, CDR3 length, J gene, clone size, CDR3 protein, CDR3 DNA. The D gene is left open where the match is weak. Only some rows state a clone size, as once, few, many or a class for expanded clones.

>.|TRBV12-3/TRBV12-4|13|TRBJ2-1|large
CASVRNRDNEQFF
TGTGCCAGCGTAAGGAACAGGGACAATGAGCAGTTCTTC
>TRBD1|TRBV5-6|12|TRBJ1-2|.
CASSRDRGGYTF
TGTGCCAGCAGCCGGGACAGGGGCGGCTACACCTTC
>.|TRBV5-1|14|TRBJ2-7|.
CASSRGDSLYEQYF
TGCGCCAGCAGCCGCGGCGACAGCCTGTACGAGCAGTACTTC
>TRBD1|TRBV3-1/TRBV3-2|17|TRBJ1-5|.
CASSQAPGTGGNQPQHF
TGTGCCAGCAGCCAGGCCCCCGGGACAGGGGGCAATCAGCCCCAGCATTTT
>.|TRBV2|14|TRBJ1-1|.
CASRNTGGGTEAFF
TGTGCCAGCAGAAACACAGGTGGGGGGACTGAAGCTTTCTTT
>.|TRBV10-1|14|TRBJ2-7|.
CASSEPEGRNEQYF
TGCGCCAGCAGTGAGCCGGAGGGCCGGAACGAGCAGTACTTC
>.|TRBV11-2|14|TRBJ1-2|.
CASSLDHPQGRNTF
TGTGCCAGCAGCTTAGATCATCCGCAGGGTCGTAACACCTTC
>.|TRBV30|14|TRBJ1-2|.
CAWTLGLSGYGYTF
TGTGCCTGGACCCTGGGACTTTCGGGCTATGGCTACACCTTC
>.|TRBV13|14|TRBJ2-7|once
CASSPRQVTYEQYF
TGTGCCAGCAGCCCGCGACAGGTAACCTACGAGCAGTACTTC
>TRBD2|TRBV7-2|15|TRBJ2-3|.
CASSYSGGASDTQYF
TGTGCCAGCAGTTATAGCGGGGGGGCCTCAGATACGCAGTATTTT
>TRBD1|TRBV27|15|TRBJ1-6|.
CASSFTGAYNSPLHF
TGTGCCAGCAGTTTTACAGGGGCCTATAATTCACCCCTCCACTTT
>.|TRBV7-9|11|TRBJ2-1|few
CASSFLDEQFF
TGTGCCAGCAGCTTCCTAGATGAGCAGTTCTTC
>.|TRBV6-6|15|TRBJ1-3|.
CASSRQAPSGNTIYF
TGTGCCAGCAGTCGACAGGCCCCCTCTGGAAACACCATATATTTT
>.|TRBV4-1|15|TRBJ1-1|.
CASSRPTARNTEAFF
TGCGCCAGCAGCCGCCCGACGGCTAGGAACACTGAAGCTTTCTTT
>.|TRBV6-5|15|TRBJ1-6|.
CASSYMGGDNSPLHF
TGTGCCAGCAGTTATATGGGAGGCGATAATTCACCCCTCCACTTT
>TRBD1|TRBV6-5|15|TRBJ1-3|.
CASSMTGFAGNTIYF
TGTGCCAGCAGTATGACAGGGTTTGCTGGAAACACCATATATTTT
>.|TRBV20-1|11|TRBJ2-1|.
CSAPRGAEQFF
TGCAGTGCCCCCAGAGGTGCTGAGCAGTTCTTC
>.|TRBV11-2|11|TRBJ2-7|.
CASSLGTEQYF
TGTGCCAGCAGCTTAGGCACAGAGCAGTACTTC
>TRBD2|TRBV7-8|16|TRBJ2-3|few
CASSPFLRGGPDTQYF
TGTGCCAGCAGCCCATTTCTGCGGGGGGGCCCAGATACGCAGTATTTT
>TRBD1|TRBV27|13|TRBJ2-1|.
CASKRTGFNEQFF
TGTGCCAGCAAGAGGACAGGATTCAATGAGCAGTTCTTC
>TRBD1|TRBV7-2|15|TRBJ2-7|.
CASSLGQGAFYEQYF
TGTGCCAGCAGCTTAGGACAGGGGGCATTCTACGAGCAGTACTTC
>TRBD1|TRBV4-1|16|TRBJ1-5|.
CASSQSTGLHNQPQHF
TGCGCCAGCAGCCAATCGACAGGGTTACACAATCAGCCCCAGCATTTT
>.|TRBV6-5|16|TRBJ1-1|.
CASSYSSAGAHTEAFF
TGTGCCAGCAGTTACTCCTCCGCGGGTGCGCACACTGAAGCTTTCTTT
>.|TRBV10-3|13|TRBJ1-2|.
CAISEMGTNDNTF
TGTGCCATCAGTGAGATGGGGACAAACGATAACACCTTC
>TRBD2|TRBV6-5|15|TRBJ2-5|.
CASRAEGLGEETQYF
TGTGCCAGCAGGGCGGAGGGACTAGGGGAGGAGACCCAGTACTTC
>.|TRBV7-3|15|TRBJ2-3|.
CASSSGGGGSDTQYF
TGTGCCAGCAGCTCTGGGGGCGGGGGCTCAGATACGCAGTATTTT
>.|TRBV4-2|16|TRBJ1-4|.
CASSRAAGIGNEKLFF
TGTGCCAGCAGCCGAGCCGCGGGGATTGGTAATGAAAAACTGTTTTTT
>TRBD1|TRBV6-5|14|TRBJ1-5|.
CASSPLDRDQPQHF
TGTGCCAGCAGTCCCCTCGACAGGGATCAGCCCCAGCATTTT
>.|TRBV19|15|TRBJ2-1|.
CASSIGQGGHNEQFF
TGTGCCAGTAGTATCGGGCAGGGAGGCCACAATGAGCAGTTCTTC
>TRBD2|TRBV13|18|TRBJ2-3|few
CATSLTGTSGGGTDTQYF
TGTGCCACCAGCTTAACGGGCACTAGCGGGGGGGGCACAGATACGCAGTATTTT
>.|TRBV5-1|14|TRBJ2-5|few
CASAGLTAQETQYF
TGCGCCAGCGCCGGACTCACCGCCCAAGAGACCCAGTACTTC
>.|TRBV6-5|14|TRBJ1-3|.
CASSYGQSGNTIYF
TGTGCCAGCAGTTACGGACAGAGTGGAAACACCATATATTTT
>TRBD1|TRBV27|15|TRBJ2-7|.
CASSPGGTGDHEQYF
TGTGCCAGCAGTCCTGGGGGGACAGGGGACCACGAGCAGTACTTC
>TRBD2|TRBV12-5|17|TRBJ2-3|.
CASGLDPSGGRTDTQYF
TGTGCTAGTGGTTTGGACCCCTCGGGCGGGAGAACAGATACGCAGTATTTT
>TRBD1|TRBV7-2|16|TRBJ2-5|.
CASSLSSRTGQETQYF
TGTGCCAGCAGCTTATCTTCGAGGACAGGCCAAGAGACCCAGTACTTC
>.|TRBV2|16|TRBJ1-4|.
CASLYGGSTTNEKLFF
TGTGCCAGCCTCTACGGGGGTTCTACAACTAATGAAAAACTGTTTTTT
>.|TRBV12-3/TRBV12-4|13|TRBJ1-4|.
CASSSHTEGELFF
TGTGCCAGCAGTTCCCACACTGAAGGGGAACTGTTTTTT
>TRBD2|TRBV6-1|19|TRBJ2-6|.
CASSEIVGLAGPGANVLTF
TGTGCCAGCAGTGAAATCGTGGGGCTAGCGGGACCTGGGGCCAACGTCCTGACTTTC
>TRBD1|TRBV10-1|13|TRBJ2-5|.
CATQQGELETQYF
TGCGCCACCCAACAGGGGGAATTGGAGACCCAGTACTTC
>.|TRBV12-5|16|TRBJ1-1|.
CASGLGSTVMNTEAFF
TGTGCTAGTGGTTTGGGCTCCACAGTCATGAACACTGAAGCTTTCTTT
>.|TRBV21-1|18|TRBJ2-2|.
CAKPRGLAGSMQTGELFF
TGTGCCAAACCGCGTGGACTAGCGGGAAGTATGCAAACCGGGGAGCTGTTTTTT
>TRBD2|TRBV27|17|TRBJ2-1|.
CASSGGRTSGSYNEQFF
TGTGCCAGCAGCGGCGGAAGGACTAGCGGGAGTTACAATGAGCAGTTCTTC
>TRBD1|TRBV7-9|13|TRBJ1-1|few
CASSADRVHEAFF
TGTGCCAGCAGCGCGGACAGGGTACATGAAGCTTTCTTT
>TRBD2|TRBV7-2|15|TRBJ2-1|.
CASSLASGTYNEQFF
TGTGCCAGCAGCTTAGCTAGCGGGACCTACAATGAGCAGTTCTTC
>TRBD2|TRBV19|15|TRBJ2-1|.
CASSVAGSSYNEQFF
TGTGCCAGTAGCGTAGCGGGCAGCTCCTACAATGAGCAGTTCTTC
>TRBD2|TRBV5-4|14|TRBJ2-3|.
CASSSGTSTDTQYF
TGTGCCAGCAGCTCCGGGACTAGTACAGATACGCAGTATTTT
>.|TRBV7-9|15|TRBJ2-5|.
CASSLQGGFQETQYF
TGTGCCAGCAGCTTACAGGGAGGTTTCCAAGAGACCCAGTACTTC
>.|TRBV12-3/TRBV12-4|12|TRBJ2-5|.
CASSSGGETQYF
TGTGCCAGCAGTTCCGGCGGAGAGACCCAGTACTTC
>.|TRBV19|13|TRBJ2-5|once
CASSGHLQETQYF
TGTGCCAGTAGCGGACATCTCCAAGAGACCCAGTACTTC
>.|TRBV28|13|TRBJ1-5|.
CASSLLQIQPQHF
TGTGCCAGCAGTTTATTACAGATTCAGCCCCAGCATTTT
>TRBD2|TRBV30|17|TRBJ2-1|.
CAWSGNNLAGIYNEQFF
TGTGCCTGGAGTGGGAACAACCTAGCGGGGATTTACAATGAGCAGTTCTTC
>TRBD1|TRBV18|14|TRBJ2-7|.
CASSPTGANYEQYF
TGTGCCAGCTCACCAACAGGGGCGAACTACGAGCAGTACTTC